The text below deals with one T cell receptor (beta chain). Its binding antigen is unknown. One base away there is no much larger clone; base qualities are not given. Between the V and J ends, shortened by 1 base and 9 bases respectively, the junction contains 13 bases. From the cysteine up to the phenylalanine, the CDR3 has a length of 14 residues. Only the CDR3 region is kept as DNA, spanning 42 bases read in frame from base 1. Via the germline V gene, CDR1 is SNHLY and CDR2 FYNNEI. TCRbeta CDR3 regions were amplified from genomic DNA by means of the immunoSEQ Assay, a bias-controlled multiplex PCR. Concerning the study's data processing: Within the assay, amplification of reference gene primers was used to estimate how many nucleated cells each sample contained. To quantify the absolute abundance of each unique TCRbeta CDR3 rearrangement, sequence reads were collapsed and filtered. For each sample, productive Simpson clonality was calculated as the square root of Simpson's diversity index across productive rearrangements. TCRdb took over this immuneACCESS table, retaining in-frame rearrangements with V and J assigned. Such tables are incomplete; in checked studies, under half of the missing clones stem from an unresolved V gene, and the remainder is unexplained. V and J calls and clone size are as listed in that table; D and trimming were resolved from the DNA. A total of under 300,000 clones appear in this sample, approximately 83% of them only once. The ten top clones hold about 2% of the sample.

This record comes from a study of blood T cell repertoires in COVID-19 (dated by TCRdb to 2020 to 2021). Broadly, across the study: Samples covering the acute and convalescent phases of COVID-19 were provided by collaborators in the United States, Italy and Spain. The material from the prospective study consisted of cDNA or gDNA derived from T cells, B-cell-depleted T cells, or PBMCs. Deeply sampled blood TCRbeta repertoires from subjects exposed to, actively infected with, or recovered from COVID-19 were included in the dataset. A freely available public database, intended as a resource for researchers studying the immune response to SARS-CoV-2, is where the repertoires were released. The samples were drawn from the first 160 participants of the ongoing ImmuneRACE study and from 950 to 1,500 subjects provided by 6 global collaborators. The sample metadata nearly always contained a de-identified subject ID, COVID-19 status, age in years and sex. Where available, HLA class I and class II types were obtained from metadata supplied by the sample provider rather than from assay-based typing. General findings and caveats noted by the study authors: The quantity of clinical and demographic metadata differed by source and by participant and was supplied without curation.

A second Seattle source provided samples from volunteer blood donors who had recovered from COVID-19. Whole blood was collected in K2EDTA tubes by collaborating institutions according to the institutions' own protocols. For TCRbeta analysis, collaborators shipped samples in one of three forms: frozen whole blood, isolated PBMCs, or DNA extracted from either of those sample types. This clonotype was sampled from a man aged 25 to 40 who had recovered from COVID-19. The chain couples TRBV2 to TRBJ1-3; the D segment could be TRBD1, given 5 matching bases. Sequencing input: peripheral blood. The CDR3: CASSEVRRGGTIYF. The DNA reads TGTGCCAGCAGTGAAGTGAGGAGGGGAGGCACCATATATTTT.